The 21 T cell receptor beta chains given below trace back to one sample, sequenced in a study of blood T cell repertoires in COVID-19 (dated by TCRdb to about 2020). The library was obtained by the immunoSEQ multiplex PCR assay. Held by TCRdb, this immuneACCESS table contains in-frame sequences only and omits some clones. Under half of the omission traces to an unresolved V gene where checked; the cause of the rest is unknown. The sample table holds a few hundred thousand clones, of which about 88% were seen once. 2% to 2.5% of the sample belongs to the ten largest clones. Material: PBMCs or T cells enriched from blood (not recorded which). The receptors originated from a woman in her fifties or sixties in a cohort exposed to, infected with or recovered from COVID-19 (not recorded which).

V and J are TRBV5-1 and TRBJ2-5; TRBD2 might be the D (5 bases). The CDR3 covers 12 residues. The V gene's germline CDR1 is SGHRS and CDR2 YFSETQ. The V end lost 0 bases, the J end lost 6 bases, and 6 bases lay between the germline ends. The CDR3 DNA is TGCGCCAGCAGCTTGGGGGAGAAGACCCAGTACTTC. It is translated as CASSLGEKTQYF.

The chain combines TRBV7-2 with TRBJ1-1; D is perhaps TRBD1 (5 bases). Trimming left V 3 bases short and J 4 bases short, with 12 bases between. The CDR3 length is 14 residues. CDR1 and CDR2 from the germline V gene are SGHTA and FQGNSA. CDR3 in amino acids: CASSLLGQFTEAFF. In DNA, the CDR3 is TGTGCCAGCAGCTTGTTGGGGCAGTTCACTGAAGCTTTCTTT.

This clone was seen a few times. This chain uses TRBV19 with TRBJ2-7; D perhaps matches TRBD1 (5 bases). The V and J ends lost 9 bases and 7 bases respectively, with 19 bases between them. The CDR3 runs 13 residues. Germline CDR1 and CDR2: LNHDA and SQIVND (reference sequence). CDR3 in amino acids: CASADKGPREQYF. The CDR3 DNA reads as TGTGCCAGCGCGGACAAGGGCCCGAGGGAGCAGTACTTC. Complete variable domain (other parts from reference TRBV19 and TRBJ2-7): DGGITQSPKYLFRKEGQNVTLSCEQNLNHDAMYWYRQDPGQGLRLIYYSQIVNDFQKGDIAEGYSVSREKKESFPLTVTSAQKNPTAFYLCASADKGPREQYFGPGTRLTVT.

CDR3 sequence (DNA): TGTGCCAGCAGTTTATACCACGGGAGTTCGCTTAGGGGCTCACCCCTCCACTTT. It is translated as CASSLYHGSSLRGSPLHF. V usage is TRBV28 and J usage is TRBJ1-6, with D possibly TRBD1 on 5 matching bases. The length of the CDR3 is 18 residues. V was clipped by 1 base and J by 10 bases, with 23 bases between them. Germline loops: CDR1 MDHEN, CDR2 SYDVKM.

V and J are TRBV9 and TRBJ2-7, with TRBD2 matching over 7 bases. The CDR3 contains 16 residues. V lost 2 bases, J lost 2 bases, and 10 bases stayed unmatched. Germline CDR1 and CDR2: SGDLS and YYNGEE. The CDR3 protein is CASSVSSGNGPYEQYF. The CDR3 region has the DNA TGTGCCAGCAGCGTCTCAAGCGGGAACGGTCCCTACGAGCAGTACTTC.

The J gene is TRBJ2-5, the V gene TRBV7-6; possibly TRBD1 for D (6 bases). Germline CDR1 and CDR2: SGHVS and FNYEAQ. The CDR3 spans 12 residues. V was trimmed by 1 base and J by 8 bases, leaving 8 bases between them. The CDR3 coding sequence is TGTGCCAGCAGCTTAGAGGACAGCACCCAGTACTTC. Residues: CASSLEDSTQYF. Using reference TRBV7-6 and TRBJ2-5 for the parts outside the CDR3, the full variable domain is GAGVSQSPRYKVTKRGQDVALRCDPISGHVSLYWYRQALGQGPEFLTYFNYEAQQDKSGLPNDRFSAERPEGSISTLTIQRTEQRDSAMYRCASSLEDSTQYFGPGTRLLVL.

The chain recombines TRBV2 with TRBJ2-7; 14 bases map to TRBD2. The CDR3 runs to 16 residues. From germline, CDR1 is SNHLY and CDR2 FYNNEI. Unmatched junction bases numbered 5, after V lost 2 bases and J lost 5 bases. The CDR3 DNA reads TGTGCCAGCAGTGAATCTCCGGGACTAGCGGGAGACGAGCAGTACTTC. Its translation: CASSESPGLAGDEQYF.

The V call is TRBV27, the J call TRBJ2-1; 8 positions match TRBD2. The V gene's germline CDR1 is MNHEY and CDR2 SMNVEV (reference sequence). Losses at the gene ends were 3 bases for V and 7 bases for J; bases not matched to a gene: 11. CDR3 length: 16 residues. The CDR3 DNA is TGTGCCAGCAGTTTTTCCGGACTAGCTCCCCAGAATGAGCAGTTCTTC. Amino acid sequence: CASSFSGLAPQNEQFF.

A word on this clone: Other nucleotide sequences from this sample produce the same CDR3. The chain links TRBV2 to TRBJ2-1; D is unclear. Germline CDR1 reads SNHLY; CDR2 reads FYNNEI. The CDR3 covers 11 residues. V lost 5 bases to trimming and J lost 6 bases, with 5 bases between them. CDR3 protein: CASSPRNEQFF. The DNA for the CDR3 is TGTGCCAGCAGTCCGCGCAATGAGCAGTTCTTC.

The gene calls are TRBV10-3 and TRBJ1-1; the D gene is possibly TRBD1 (5 bases). The CDR3 is made up of 14 amino acids. CDR1 is ENHRY and CDR2 is SYGVKD in the germline V gene. The ends were cut back, 8 bases at V and 8 bases at J, with 21 bases in the middle. Here the CDR3 reads CAIRKLDTTFEAFF. DNA for the CDR3: TGTGCCATCCGGAAACTGGACACGACTTTCGAAGCTTTCTTT.

The chain carries TRBV9 and TRBJ2-2, with 12 positions matching TRBD2. CDR1 is SGDLS and CDR2 is YYNGEE in the germline V gene. V dropped 3 bases and J dropped 3; count of bases not matched to a gene: 3. The CDR3 contains 16 residues. The CDR3 loop reads CASSGRLAGDTGELFF. The CDR3 DNA follows: TGTGCCAGCAGCGGACGACTAGCGGGGGACACCGGGGAGCTGTTTTTT.

The chain uses TRBV20-1 and TRBJ2-5; tentative D call: TRBD2 (5 bases). The CDR3 totals 11 residues. The germline CDR1 and CDR2 sequences are DFQATT and SNEGSKA (reference sequence). V was cut by 8 bases and J by 5 bases, with 12 bases left in between. CDR3 amino acids: CSFGESETQYF. CDR3 DNA: TGCAGTTTTGGGGAGTCCGAGACCCAGTACTTC.

The chain uses TRBV28 and TRBJ2-3; the D gene is possibly TRBD2 (5 bases). Between the trimmed V and J ends, which lost 2 bases and 0 bases, there was a span of 9 bases. This CDR3 region has 15 residues. CDR1 is MDHEN, CDR2 SYDVKM, per germline. This CDR3 reads CASSLRRTSTDTQYF. The CDR3 coding sequence is TGTGCCAGCAGTTTACGGCGGACTAGCACAGATACGCAGTATTTT.

The V and J genes are TRBV18 and TRBJ2-2; TRBD2 aligns across 7 bases. CDR1 KGHSH and CDR2 LQKENI come from the germline V gene. The CDR3 spans 16 residues. The trim removed 3 bases at V and 4 bases at J, leaving 8 bases unmatched. The CDR3 spells CASSPDLAAATGELFF. The CDR3 region has the DNA TGTGCCAGCTCACCTGATCTAGCGGCCGCCACCGGGGAGCTGTTTTTT.

The chain couples TRBV5-8 to TRBJ1-2; 7 bases agree with TRBD1. The germline CDR1 and CDR2 sequences are SGHTS and YDEGEE. With V trimmed by 2 bases and J by 0 bases, 7 bases remained unmatched. There are 16 residues in the CDR3. CDR3 protein: CASSFSGTASNYGYTF. DNA for the CDR3: TGTGCCAGCAGCTTTTCCGGGACAGCCTCTAACTATGGCTACACCTTC.

To note about this clone: Other nucleotide sequences from this sample produce the same CDR3. The V and J genes are TRBV5-1 and TRBJ2-1; TRBD1 is a possible D gene (6 bases). Trimming removed 0 bases from V and 1 base from J, with 8 bases in between. CDR3 length equals 15 residues. Per the germline V gene, CDR1 is SGHRS and CDR2 is YFSETQ. Written as DNA, the CDR3 is TGCGCCAGCAGCTTGGCCGGACAGTCCTACAATGAGCAGTTCTTC. The encoded protein is CASSLAGQSYNEQFF.

The V gene is TRBV14, the J gene TRBJ1-2; TRBD1 might be the D (6 bases). The CDR3 length is 12 residues. From germline, CDR1 is SGHDN and CDR2 FVKESK. Trimming stripped 4 bases from V and 7 bases from J, with 10 bases between. This CDR3 reads CASSLHRAGYTF. The CDR3, as DNA: TGTGCCAGCAGCCTTCACAGGGCTGGCTACACCTTC.

The genes are TRBV2 and TRBJ1-1; perhaps TRBD1 as D (5 bases). Germline loops: CDR1 SNHLY, CDR2 FYNNEI. V was clipped by 5 bases and J by 4 bases, with 11 bases between them. The CDR3 covers 13 residues. The CDR3: CASSTGGGTEAFF. CDR3 sequence (DNA): TGTGCCAGCAGTACGGGGGGTGGCACTGAAGCTTTCTTT.

The rearrangement uses TRBV30 and TRBJ1-4; weak D call: TRBD1 (5 bases). CDR1 and CDR2 from the germline V gene are GTSNPN and SVGIG (reference sequence). V lost 2 bases to trimming and J lost 5 bases, with 12 bases between them. The CDR3 extends over 14 amino acids. CDR3 DNA sequence: TGTGCCTGGAGTTTCGGGGGTGGGAATGAAAAACTGTTTTTT. It is translated as CAWSFGGGNEKLFF.

V is TRBV7-3 and J is TRBJ1-1; D is ambiguous. CDR1 SGHTA and CDR2 FQGTGA come from the germline V gene. The V end lost 1 base, the J end lost 1 base, and 10 bases lay between the germline ends. This CDR3 is built from 15 residues. CDR3 nucleotides: TGTGCCAGCAGCTTAAATCCGGGTGCGAACACTGAAGCTTTCTTT. Protein sequence: CASSLNPGANTEAFF.

This clone was seen once. The genes are TRBV18 and TRBJ1-3, with D perhaps matching TRBD1 (6 bases). CDR1 is KGHSH and CDR2 is LQKENI in the germline V gene. Trimming removed 3 bases at V and 0 bases at J, with 12 bases between. This CDR3 has 16 residues. Here the CDR3 reads CASSPGQIDSGNTIYF. The CDR3 DNA reads as TGTGCCAGCTCACCCGGACAGATCGACTCTGGAAACACCATATATTTT.